This T cell receptor beta chain was observed in a study of cytomegalovirus exposure and HLA in healthy donors. Primers for the PCR totalled 60 Vbeta and 13 Jbeta. The repertoire was sequenced with immunoSEQ multiplex PCR; TCRdb's copy has only in-frame clones and lacks some. The sample consists of about 82,000 clones, more than 55% of them appearing once. The study sampled nominally healthy donors, though unrecorded immune exposures were likely. Study-level points and caveats: Follow-up analysis seemed to connect common viral pathogens with several of the most significant clusters identified. Within an earlier analysis, most TCR beta V segments proved productive either about 87% or about 30% of the time.

Germline V gene lookup returns CDR1 SGHAT and CDR2 FQNNGV. This CDR3 has 17 amino acids. Trimming at V came to 5 bases and at J to 10 bases, leaving 20 bases not matched to a gene. As to this clone: Its specificity is unknown.

Sequences were obtained from PBMCs. This TCR was sampled from a woman aged 45-60 years in good health and CMV-seropositive. This chain joins TRBV11-2 and TRBJ1-1; 9 bases fit TRBD1. This chain's CDR3 is CASSLSPSGDRGAGAFF. Written as DNA, the CDR3 is TGTGCCAGCAGCCTATCCCCCAGCGGAGACAGGGGGGCAGGAGCTTTCTTT.